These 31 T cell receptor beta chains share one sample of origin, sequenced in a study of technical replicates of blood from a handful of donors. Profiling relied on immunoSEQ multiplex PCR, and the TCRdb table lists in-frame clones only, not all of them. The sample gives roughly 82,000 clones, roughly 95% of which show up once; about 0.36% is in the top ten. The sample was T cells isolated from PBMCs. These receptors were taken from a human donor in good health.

The CDR3 region has the DNA TGTGCCAGCAGCACGACCCGGGGGACAGGGAGGGAATACGAGCAGTACTTC. Translation gives CASSTTRGTGREYEQYF. The genes are TRBV7-8 and TRBJ2-7; 9 bases agree with TRBD1. This CDR3 region has 17 residues. Losses at the gene ends were 5 bases for V and 4 bases for J; bases not matched to a gene: 15. CDR1 is SGHVS and CDR2 is FQNEAQ in the germline V gene.

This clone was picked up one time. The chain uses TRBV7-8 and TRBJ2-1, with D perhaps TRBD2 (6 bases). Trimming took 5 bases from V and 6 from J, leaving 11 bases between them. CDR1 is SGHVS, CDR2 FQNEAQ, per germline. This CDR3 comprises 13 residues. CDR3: CASSPRDFNEQFF. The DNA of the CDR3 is TGTGCCAGCAGCCCTCGGGACTTCAATGAGCAGTTCTTC.

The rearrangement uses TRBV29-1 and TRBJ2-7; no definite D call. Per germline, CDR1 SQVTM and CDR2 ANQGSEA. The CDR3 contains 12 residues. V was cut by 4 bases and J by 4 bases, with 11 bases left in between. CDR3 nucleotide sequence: TGCAGCGTTGTCCACAGCTATTACGAGCAGTACTTC. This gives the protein CSVVHSYYEQYF.

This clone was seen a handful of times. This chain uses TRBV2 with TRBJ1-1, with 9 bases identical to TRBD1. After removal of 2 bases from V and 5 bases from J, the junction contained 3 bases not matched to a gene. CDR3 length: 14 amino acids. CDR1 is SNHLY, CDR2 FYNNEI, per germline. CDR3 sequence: CASSERTGATEAFF. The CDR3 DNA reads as TGTGCCAGCAGTGAAAGGACAGGGGCTACTGAAGCTTTCTTT.

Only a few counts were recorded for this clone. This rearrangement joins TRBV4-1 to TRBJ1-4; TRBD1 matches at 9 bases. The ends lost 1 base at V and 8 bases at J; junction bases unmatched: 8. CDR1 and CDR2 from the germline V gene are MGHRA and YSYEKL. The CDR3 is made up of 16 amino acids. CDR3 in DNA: TGCGCCAGCAGCCAAGGCCATTCGGACAGGGGCGAAAAACTGTTTTTT. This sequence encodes CASSQGHSDRGEKLFF.

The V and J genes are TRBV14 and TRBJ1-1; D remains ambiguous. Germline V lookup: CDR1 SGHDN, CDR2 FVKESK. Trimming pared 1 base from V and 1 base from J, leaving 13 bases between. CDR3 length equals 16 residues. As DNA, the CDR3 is TGTGCCAGCAGCCAAGGTCATCCCGGGAGGAACACTGAAGCTTTCTTT. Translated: CASSQGHPGRNTEAFF.

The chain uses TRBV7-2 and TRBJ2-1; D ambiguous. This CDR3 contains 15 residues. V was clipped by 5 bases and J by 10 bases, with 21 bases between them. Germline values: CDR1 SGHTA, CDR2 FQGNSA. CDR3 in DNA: TGTGCCAGCAGCCTCCGGAGAGGCCAAGCCGAAGAGCAGTTCTTC. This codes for CASSLRRGQAEEQFF.

The CDR3: CASSLYVTVVLSNEQFF. The CDR3 DNA sequence: TGTGCCAGCAGTTTATATGTCACAGTAGTTCTGTCCAATGAGCAGTTCTTC. The genes are TRBV27 and TRBJ2-1; D is unclear. Between the trimmed V and J ends, which lost 1 base and 6 bases, there was a span of 19 bases. CDR1 MNHEY and CDR2 SMNVEV come from the germline V gene (reference sequence). This CDR3 is 17 amino acids long.

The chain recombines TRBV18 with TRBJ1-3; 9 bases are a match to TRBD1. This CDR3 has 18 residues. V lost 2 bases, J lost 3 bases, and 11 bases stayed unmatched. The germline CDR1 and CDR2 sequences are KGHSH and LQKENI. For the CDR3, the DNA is TGTGCCAGCTCACCAGAATCTATCGGGACAGGGTATGGAAACACCATATATTTT. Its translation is CASSPESIGTGYGNTIYF.

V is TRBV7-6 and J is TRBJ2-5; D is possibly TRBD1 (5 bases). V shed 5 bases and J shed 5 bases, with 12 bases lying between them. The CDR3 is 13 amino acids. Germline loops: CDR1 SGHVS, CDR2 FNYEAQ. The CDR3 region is CASSPGFGETQYF. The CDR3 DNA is TGTGCCAGCAGCCCAGGGTTCGGGGAGACCCAGTACTTC.

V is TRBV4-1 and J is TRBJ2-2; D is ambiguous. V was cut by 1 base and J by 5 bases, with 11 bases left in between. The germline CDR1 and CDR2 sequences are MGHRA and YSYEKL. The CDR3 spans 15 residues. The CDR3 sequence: CASSQVLSFTGELFF. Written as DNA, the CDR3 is TGCGCCAGCAGCCAAGTTCTATCCTTTACCGGGGAGCTGTTTTTT.

The CDR3, as DNA: TGTGCCAGTAGACCACTCCCTTTGGGAGGGGGTAAGTCGGGGACTGAAGCTTTCTTT. Translation gives CASRPLPLGGGKSGTEAFF. This rearrangement joins TRBV19 to TRBJ1-1, with TRBD1 as a possible D gene (6 bases). Trimming took off 6 bases at V and 5 bases at J, with 31 bases between the two ends. The CDR3 covers 19 residues. Looked up from germline, CDR1 is LNHDA and CDR2 is SQIVND (reference sequence).

In DNA, the CDR3 is TGCAGCGTCGCGGAAGCAAACACGGGGGAGCAGTACTTC. As protein: CSVAEANTGEQYF. The chain combines TRBV29-1 with TRBJ2-7; D perhaps matches TRBD2 (5 bases). V shed 6 bases and J shed 7 bases, with 19 bases lying between them. The CDR3 loop spans 13 amino acids. CDR1 and CDR2 from the germline V gene are SQVTM and ANQGSEA.

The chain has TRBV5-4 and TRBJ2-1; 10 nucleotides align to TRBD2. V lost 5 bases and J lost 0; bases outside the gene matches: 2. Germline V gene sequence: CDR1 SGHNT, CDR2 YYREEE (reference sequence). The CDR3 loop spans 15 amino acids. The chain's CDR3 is CASSRTSGSYNEQFF. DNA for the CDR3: TGTGCCAGCAGTCGGACTAGCGGCTCCTACAATGAGCAGTTCTTC.

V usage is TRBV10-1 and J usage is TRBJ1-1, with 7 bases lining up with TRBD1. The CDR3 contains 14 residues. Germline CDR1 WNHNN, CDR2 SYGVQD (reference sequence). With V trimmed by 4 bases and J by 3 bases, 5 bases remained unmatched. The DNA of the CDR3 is TGCGCCAGCAGTGTCAGGGGGGTGTACACTGAAGCTTTCTTT. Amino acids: CASSVRGVYTEAFF.

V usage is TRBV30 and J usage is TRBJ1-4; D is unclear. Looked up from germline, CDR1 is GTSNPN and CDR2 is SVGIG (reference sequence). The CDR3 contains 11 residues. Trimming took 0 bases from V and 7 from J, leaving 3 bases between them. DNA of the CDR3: TGTGCCTGGAGTGTCAGTGAAAAACTGTTTTTT. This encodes CAWSVSEKLFF.

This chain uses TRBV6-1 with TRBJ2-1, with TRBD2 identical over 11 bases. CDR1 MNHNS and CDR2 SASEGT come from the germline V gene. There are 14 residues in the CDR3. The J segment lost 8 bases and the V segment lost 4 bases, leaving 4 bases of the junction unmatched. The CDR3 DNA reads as TGTGCCAGCAGTGGACTAGCGGGGAGGCATGAGCAGTTCTTC. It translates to CASSGLAGRHEQFF.

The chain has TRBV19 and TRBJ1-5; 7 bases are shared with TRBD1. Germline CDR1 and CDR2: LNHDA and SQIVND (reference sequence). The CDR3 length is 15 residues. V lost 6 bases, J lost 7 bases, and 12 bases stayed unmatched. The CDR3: CASSSLGGKEQPQHF. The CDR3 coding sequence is TGTGCCAGTAGCAGTCTAGGGGGCAAAGAGCAGCCCCAGCATTTT.

The CDR3 DNA sequence: TGTGCCAGCAGTTTATCCCATTGGGCCTCCGGGGGCAATCAGCCCCAGCATTTT. Protein: CASSLSHWASGGNQPQHF. The V gene is TRBV28, the J gene TRBJ1-5, with D hard to call. V lost 1 base to trimming and J lost 2 bases, with 18 bases between them. This CDR3 comprises 18 residues. The germline V gene has CDR1 MDHEN and CDR2 SYDVKM.

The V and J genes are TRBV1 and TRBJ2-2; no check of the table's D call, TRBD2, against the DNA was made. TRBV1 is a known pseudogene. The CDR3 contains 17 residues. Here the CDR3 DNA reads TGCACCAGCAGCGAAAGATGGAGACTAGCGGGCCGCGGGGAGCTGTTTTTT. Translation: CTSSERWRLAGRGELFF.

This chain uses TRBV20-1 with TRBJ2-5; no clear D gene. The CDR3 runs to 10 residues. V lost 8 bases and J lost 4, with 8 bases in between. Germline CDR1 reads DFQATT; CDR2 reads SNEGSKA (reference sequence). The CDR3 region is CSPSLETQYF. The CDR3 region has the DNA TGCAGTCCTTCTCTAGAGACCCAGTACTTC.

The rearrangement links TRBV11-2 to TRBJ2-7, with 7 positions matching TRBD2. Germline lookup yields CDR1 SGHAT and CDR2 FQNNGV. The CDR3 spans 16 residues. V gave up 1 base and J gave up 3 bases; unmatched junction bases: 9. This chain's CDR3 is CASSLGRAGRYYEQYF. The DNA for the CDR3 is TGTGCCAGCAGCTTAGGACGGGCCGGGAGGTACTACGAGCAGTACTTC.

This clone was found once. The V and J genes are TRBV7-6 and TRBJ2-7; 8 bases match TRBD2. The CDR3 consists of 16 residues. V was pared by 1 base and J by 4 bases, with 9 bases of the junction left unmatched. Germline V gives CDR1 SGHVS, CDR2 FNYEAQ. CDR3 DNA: TGTGCCAGCAGCTTAGAATTAGGCTCGGGGGGGTACGAGCAGTACTTC. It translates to CASSLELGSGGYEQYF. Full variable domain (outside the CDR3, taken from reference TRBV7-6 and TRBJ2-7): GAGVSQSPRYKVTKRGQDVALRCDPISGHVSLYWYRQALGQGPEFLTYFNYEAQQDKSGLPNDRFSAERPEGSISTLTIQRTEQRDSAMYRCASSLELGSGGYEQYFGPGTRLTVT.

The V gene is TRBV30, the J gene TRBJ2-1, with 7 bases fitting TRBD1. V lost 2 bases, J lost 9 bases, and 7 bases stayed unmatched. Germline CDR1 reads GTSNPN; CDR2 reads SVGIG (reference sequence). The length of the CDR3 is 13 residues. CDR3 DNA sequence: TGTGCCTGGAGTCCCGACAGGGCCTTTGAGCAGTTCTTC. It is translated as CAWSPDRAFEQFF. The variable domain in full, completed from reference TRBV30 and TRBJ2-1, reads SQTIHQWPATLVQPVGSPLSLECTVEGTSNPNLYWYRQAAGRGLQLLFYSVGIGQISSEVPQNLSASRPQDRQFILSSKKLLLSDSGFYLCAWSPDRAFEQFFGPGTRLTVL.

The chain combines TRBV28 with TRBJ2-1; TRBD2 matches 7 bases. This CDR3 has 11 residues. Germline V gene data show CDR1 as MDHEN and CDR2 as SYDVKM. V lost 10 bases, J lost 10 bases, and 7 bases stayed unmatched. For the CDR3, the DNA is TGTGCCACACAGCGGGATTGGGAGCAGTTCTTC. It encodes CATQRDWEQFF.

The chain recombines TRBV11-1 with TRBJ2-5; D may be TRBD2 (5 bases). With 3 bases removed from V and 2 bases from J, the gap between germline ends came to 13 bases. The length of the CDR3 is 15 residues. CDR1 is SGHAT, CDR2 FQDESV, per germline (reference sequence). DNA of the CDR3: TGTGCCAGCAGCTTTGAGGAGACGGGACAAGAGACCCAGTACTTC. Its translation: CASSFEETGQETQYF.

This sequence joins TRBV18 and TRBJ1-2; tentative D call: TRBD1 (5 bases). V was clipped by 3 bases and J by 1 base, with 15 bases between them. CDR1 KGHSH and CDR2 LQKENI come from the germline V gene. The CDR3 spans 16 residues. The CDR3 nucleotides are TGTGCCAGCTCACCTCGGAGGGGTGGGGATAACTATGGCTACACCTTC. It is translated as CASSPRRGGDNYGYTF.

CDR3 residues: CASSLVRANYGYTF. CDR3 nucleotides: TGTGCCAGCAGCTTAGTACGAGCTAACTATGGCTACACCTTC. The chain recombines TRBV11-2 with TRBJ1-2; unclear D gene. Germline V gives CDR1 SGHAT, CDR2 FQNNGV. V lost 1 base and J 0 bases, leaving 6 bases between the germline ends. CDR3 length: 14 amino acids. The full variable domain, with the rest looked up from reference TRBV11-2 and TRBJ1-2, is EAGVAQSPRYKIIEKRQSVAFWCNPISGHATLYWYQQILGQGPKLLIQFQNNGVVDDSQLPKDRFSAERLKGVDSTLKIQPAKLEDSAVYLCASSLVRANYGYTFGSGTRLTVV.

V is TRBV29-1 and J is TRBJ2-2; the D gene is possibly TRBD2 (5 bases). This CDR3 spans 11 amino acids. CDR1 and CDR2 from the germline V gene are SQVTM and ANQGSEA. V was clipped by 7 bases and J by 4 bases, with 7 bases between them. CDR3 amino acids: CSALATGELFF. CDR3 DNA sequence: TGCAGCGCCCTAGCCACCGGGGAGCTGTTTTTT.

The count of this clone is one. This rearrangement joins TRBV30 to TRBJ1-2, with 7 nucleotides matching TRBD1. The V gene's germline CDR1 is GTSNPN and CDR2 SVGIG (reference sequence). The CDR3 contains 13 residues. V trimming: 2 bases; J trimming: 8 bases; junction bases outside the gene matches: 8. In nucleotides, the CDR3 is TGTGCCTGGAGTCCATGGACAGGAGGCGGCTACACCTTC. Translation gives CAWSPWTGGGYTF.

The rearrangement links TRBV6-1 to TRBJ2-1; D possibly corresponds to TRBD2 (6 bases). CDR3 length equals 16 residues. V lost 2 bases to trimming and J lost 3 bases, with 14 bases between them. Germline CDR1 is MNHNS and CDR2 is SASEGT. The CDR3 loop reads CASSERSSASYNEQFF. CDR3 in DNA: TGTGCCAGCAGTGAAAGGTCTAGCGCAAGCTACAATGAGCAGTTCTTC.